This T cell receptor (beta chain) was identified during a study of blood T cell repertoires in COVID-19. On the study more broadly: Nucleic acid was either cDNA or gDNA, and it came from T cells, B-cell-depleted T cells, or PBMCs.

Using immunoSEQ multiplex PCR, the repertoire was profiled, and TCRdb retains in-frame clones only, with some absent. The data show tens of thousands of clones, about 87% seen once. This CDR3 is built from 15 residues. The specimen sequenced was peripheral blood. This TCR derives from a man at least 80 years old with active COVID-19. The chain has TRBV21-1 and TRBJ2-7; the D call of TRBD2 is as the table states it, not checked on the DNA. TRBV21-1 has pseudogene status. CDR3 protein: CASSSRISGLYEQYF. CDR3 bases: TGTGCCAGCAGCTCCCGTATTAGTGGACTCTACGAGCAGTACTTC.